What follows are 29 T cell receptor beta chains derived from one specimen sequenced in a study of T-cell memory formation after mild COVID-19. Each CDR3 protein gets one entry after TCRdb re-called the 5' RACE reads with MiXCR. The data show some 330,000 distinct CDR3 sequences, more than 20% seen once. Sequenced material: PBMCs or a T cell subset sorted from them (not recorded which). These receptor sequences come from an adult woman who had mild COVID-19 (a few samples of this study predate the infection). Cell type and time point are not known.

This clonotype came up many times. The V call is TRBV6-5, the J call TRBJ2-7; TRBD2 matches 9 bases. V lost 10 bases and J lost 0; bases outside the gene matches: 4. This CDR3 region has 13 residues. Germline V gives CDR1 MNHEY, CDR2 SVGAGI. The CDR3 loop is CATRAGGSYEQYF. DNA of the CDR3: TGTGCCACCCGAGCGGGAGGCTCCTACGAGCAGTACTTC.

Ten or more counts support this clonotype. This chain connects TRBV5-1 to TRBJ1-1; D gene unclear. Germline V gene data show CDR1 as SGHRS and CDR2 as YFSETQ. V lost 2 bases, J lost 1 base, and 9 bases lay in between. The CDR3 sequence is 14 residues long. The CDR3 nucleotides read TGCGCCAGCAGCTTCCTGATCCAGAACACTGAAGCTTTCTTT. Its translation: CASSFLIQNTEAFF.

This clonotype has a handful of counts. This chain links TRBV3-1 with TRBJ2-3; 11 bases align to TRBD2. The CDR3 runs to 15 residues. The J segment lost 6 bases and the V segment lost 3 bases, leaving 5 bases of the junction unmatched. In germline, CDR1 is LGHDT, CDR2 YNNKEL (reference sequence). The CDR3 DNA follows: TGTGCCAGCAGCCATTCTAGCGGGGGGCGCGATACGCAGTATTTT. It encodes CASSHSSGGRDTQYF.

The CDR3 loop reads CRTQGGTVDYGYTF. The CDR3 coding sequence is TGCAGAACCCAAGGGGGGACAGTGGACTATGGCTACACCTTC. V usage is TRBV20-1 and J usage is TRBJ1-2; 7 bases map to TRBD1. Germline CDR1 is DFQATT and CDR2 is SNEGSKA (reference sequence). This CDR3 comprises 14 residues.

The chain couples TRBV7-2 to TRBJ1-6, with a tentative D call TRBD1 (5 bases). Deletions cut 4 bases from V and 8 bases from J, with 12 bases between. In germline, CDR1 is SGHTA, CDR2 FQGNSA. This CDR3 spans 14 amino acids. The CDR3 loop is CASSSRGGDSPLHF. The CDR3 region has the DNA TGTGCCAGCAGCTCACGGGGGGGGGATTCACCCCTCCACTTT.

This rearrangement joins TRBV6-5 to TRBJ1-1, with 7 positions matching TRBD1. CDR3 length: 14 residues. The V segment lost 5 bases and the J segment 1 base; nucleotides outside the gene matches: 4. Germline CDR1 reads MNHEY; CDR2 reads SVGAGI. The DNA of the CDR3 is TGTGCCAGCAGTGACAGGGTAGGGAACACTGAAGCTTTCTTT. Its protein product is CASSDRVGNTEAFF.

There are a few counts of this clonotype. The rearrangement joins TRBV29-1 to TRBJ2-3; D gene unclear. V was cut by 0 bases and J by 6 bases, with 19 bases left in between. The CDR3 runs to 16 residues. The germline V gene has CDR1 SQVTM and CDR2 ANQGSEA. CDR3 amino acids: CSVEDRSSPSYDTQYF. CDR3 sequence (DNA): TGCAGCGTTGAAGATCGGAGCAGCCCGAGCTACGATACGCAGTATTTT.

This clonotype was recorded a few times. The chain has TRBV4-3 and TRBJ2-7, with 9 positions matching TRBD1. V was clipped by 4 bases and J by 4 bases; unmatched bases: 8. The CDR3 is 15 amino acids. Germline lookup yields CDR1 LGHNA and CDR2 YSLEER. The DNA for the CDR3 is TGCGCCAGCAGCCGGCACAGGGGGCCGGGGTACGAGCAGTACTTC. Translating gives CASSRHRGPGYEQYF.

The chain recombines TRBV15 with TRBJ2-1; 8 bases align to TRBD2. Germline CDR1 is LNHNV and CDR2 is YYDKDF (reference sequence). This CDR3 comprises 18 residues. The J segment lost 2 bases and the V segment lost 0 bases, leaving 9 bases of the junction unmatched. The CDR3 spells CATSRDYGLAGPYNEQFF. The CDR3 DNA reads TGTGCCACCAGCAGAGATTACGGGCTAGCGGGTCCCTACAATGAGCAGTTCTTC.

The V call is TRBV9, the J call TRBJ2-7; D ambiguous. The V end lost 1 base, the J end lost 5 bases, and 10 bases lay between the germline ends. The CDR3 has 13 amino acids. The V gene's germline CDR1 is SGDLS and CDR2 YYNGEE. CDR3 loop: CASSVSILHEQYF. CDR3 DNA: TGTGCCAGCAGCGTATCCATTTTACACGAGCAGTACTTC.

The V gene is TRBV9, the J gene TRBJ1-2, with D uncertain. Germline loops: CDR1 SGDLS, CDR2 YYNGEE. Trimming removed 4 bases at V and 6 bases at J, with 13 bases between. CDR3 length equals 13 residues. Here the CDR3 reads CASSSIRVDGYTF. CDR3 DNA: TGTGCCAGCAGCTCAATTCGGGTTGATGGCTACACCTTC.

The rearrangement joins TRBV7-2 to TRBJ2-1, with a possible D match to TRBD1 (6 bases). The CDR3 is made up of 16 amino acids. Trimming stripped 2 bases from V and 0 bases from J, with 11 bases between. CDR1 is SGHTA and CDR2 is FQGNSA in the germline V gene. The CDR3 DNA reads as TGTGCCAGCAGCTTACCTACAGGGAGCTCCTACAATGAGCAGTTCTTC. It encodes CASSLPTGSSYNEQFF.

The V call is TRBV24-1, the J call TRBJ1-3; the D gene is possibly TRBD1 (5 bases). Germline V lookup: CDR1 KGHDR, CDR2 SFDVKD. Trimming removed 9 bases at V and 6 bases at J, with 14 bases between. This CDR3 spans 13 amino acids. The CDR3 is CATSTAPENTIYF. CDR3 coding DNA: TGTGCCACCTCGACAGCCCCTGAAAACACCATATATTTT.

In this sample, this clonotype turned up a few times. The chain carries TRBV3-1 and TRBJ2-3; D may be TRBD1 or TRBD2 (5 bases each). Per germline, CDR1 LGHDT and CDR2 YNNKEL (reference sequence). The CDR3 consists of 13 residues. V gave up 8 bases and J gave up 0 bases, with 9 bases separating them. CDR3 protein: CASGGTSTDTQYF. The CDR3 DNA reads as TGTGCCAGCGGGGGAACTAGCACAGATACGCAGTATTTT.

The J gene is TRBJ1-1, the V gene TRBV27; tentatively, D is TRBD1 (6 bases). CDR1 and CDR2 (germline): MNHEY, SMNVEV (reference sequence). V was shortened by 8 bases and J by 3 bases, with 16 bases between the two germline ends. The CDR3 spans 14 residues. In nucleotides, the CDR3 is TGTGCCAGCGGGATACAGGGTTCGGACACTGAAGCTTTCTTT. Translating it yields CASGIQGSDTEAFF.

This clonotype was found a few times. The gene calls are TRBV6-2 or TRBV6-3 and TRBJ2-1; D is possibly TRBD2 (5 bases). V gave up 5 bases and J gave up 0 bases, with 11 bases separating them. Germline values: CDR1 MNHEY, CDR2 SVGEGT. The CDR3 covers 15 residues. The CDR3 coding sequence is TGTGCCAGCAGTGACACTAGGAGCTCCTACAATGAGCAGTTCTTC. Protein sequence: CASSDTRSSYNEQFF.

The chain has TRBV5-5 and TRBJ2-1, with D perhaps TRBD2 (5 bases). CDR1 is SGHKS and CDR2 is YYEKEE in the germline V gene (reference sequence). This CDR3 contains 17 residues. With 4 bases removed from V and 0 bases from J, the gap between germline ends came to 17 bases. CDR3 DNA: TGTGCCAGCAGCCCGGATATGGGAGAAGTCTCCTACAATGAGCAGTTCTTC. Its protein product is CASSPDMGEVSYNEQFF.

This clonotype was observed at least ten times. CDR3 region: CASSPGTVEAFF. Here the CDR3 DNA reads TGCGCCAGCAGCCCGGGGACAGTTGAAGCTTTCTTT. The chain couples TRBV5-1 to TRBJ1-1; 7 bases agree with TRBD1. CDR1 is SGHRS and CDR2 is YFSETQ in the germline V gene. V gave up 4 bases and J gave up 7 bases; unmatched junction bases: 4. This CDR3 contains 12 residues.

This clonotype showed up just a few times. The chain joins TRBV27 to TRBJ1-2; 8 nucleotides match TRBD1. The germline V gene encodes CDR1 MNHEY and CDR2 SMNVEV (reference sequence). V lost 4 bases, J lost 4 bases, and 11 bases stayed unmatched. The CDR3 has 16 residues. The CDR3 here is CASSSRQGRSGYGYTF. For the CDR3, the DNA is TGTGCCAGCAGTTCCCGACAGGGGCGGAGTGGCTATGGCTACACCTTC.

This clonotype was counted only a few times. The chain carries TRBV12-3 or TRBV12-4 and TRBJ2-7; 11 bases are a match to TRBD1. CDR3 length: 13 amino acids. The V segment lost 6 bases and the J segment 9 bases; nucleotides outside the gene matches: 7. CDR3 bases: TGTGCCAGCAGCCCTGGACAGGGGGCAGGGCAGTACTTC. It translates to CASSPGQGAGQYF.

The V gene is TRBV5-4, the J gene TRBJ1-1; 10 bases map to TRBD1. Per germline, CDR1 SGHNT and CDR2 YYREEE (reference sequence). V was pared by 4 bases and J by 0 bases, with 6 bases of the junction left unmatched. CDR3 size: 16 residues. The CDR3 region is CASSDRGHGMNTEAFF. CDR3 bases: TGTGCCAGCAGCGACAGGGGGCATGGGATGAACACTGAAGCTTTCTTT.

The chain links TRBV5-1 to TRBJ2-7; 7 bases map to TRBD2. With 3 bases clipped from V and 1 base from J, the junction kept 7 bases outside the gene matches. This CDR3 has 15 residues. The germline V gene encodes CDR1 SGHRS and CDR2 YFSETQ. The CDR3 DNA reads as TGCGCCAGCAGCTCCCCCCCGGGAGGATCCTACGAGCAGTACTTC. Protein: CASSSPPGGSYEQYF.

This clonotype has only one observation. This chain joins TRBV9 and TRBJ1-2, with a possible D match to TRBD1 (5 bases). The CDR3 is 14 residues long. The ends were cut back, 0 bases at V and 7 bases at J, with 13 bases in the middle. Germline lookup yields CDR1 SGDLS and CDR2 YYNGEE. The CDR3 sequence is CASSVEDTGVGYTF. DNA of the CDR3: TGTGCCAGCAGCGTAGAGGACACAGGAGTTGGCTACACCTTC.

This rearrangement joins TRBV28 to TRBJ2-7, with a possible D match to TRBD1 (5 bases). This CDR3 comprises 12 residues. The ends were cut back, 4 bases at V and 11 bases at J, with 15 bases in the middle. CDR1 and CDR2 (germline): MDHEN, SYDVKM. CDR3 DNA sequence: TGTGCCAGCAGTTCGCTTCAGGGAAGGAAGTACTTC. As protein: CASSSLQGRKYF. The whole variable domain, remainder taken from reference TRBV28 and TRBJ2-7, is DVKVTQSSRYLVKRTGEKVFLECVQDMDHENMFWYRQDPGLGLRLIYFSYDVKMKEKGDIPEGYSVSREKKERFSLILESASTNQTSMYLCASSSLQGRKYFGPGTRLTVT.

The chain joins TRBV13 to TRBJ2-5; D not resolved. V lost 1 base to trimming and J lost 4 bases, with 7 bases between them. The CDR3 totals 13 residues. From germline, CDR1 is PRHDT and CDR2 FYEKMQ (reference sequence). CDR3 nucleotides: TGTGCCAGCAGCTTAGAACTTGGAGAGACCCAGTACTTC. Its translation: CASSLELGETQYF.

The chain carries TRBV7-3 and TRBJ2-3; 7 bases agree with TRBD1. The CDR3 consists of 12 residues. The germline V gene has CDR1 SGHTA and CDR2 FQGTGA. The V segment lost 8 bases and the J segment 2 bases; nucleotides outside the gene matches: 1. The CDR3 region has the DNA TGTGCCAGCCAGGGGGACACAGATACGCAGTATTTT. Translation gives CASQGDTDTQYF.

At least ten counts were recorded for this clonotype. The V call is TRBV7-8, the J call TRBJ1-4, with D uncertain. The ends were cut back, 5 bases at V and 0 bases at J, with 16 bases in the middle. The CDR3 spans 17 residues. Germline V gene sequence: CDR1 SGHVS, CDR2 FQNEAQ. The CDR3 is CASSLGRKGATNEKLFF. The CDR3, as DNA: TGTGCCAGCAGCCTCGGGCGGAAGGGCGCAACTAATGAAAAACTGTTTTTT.

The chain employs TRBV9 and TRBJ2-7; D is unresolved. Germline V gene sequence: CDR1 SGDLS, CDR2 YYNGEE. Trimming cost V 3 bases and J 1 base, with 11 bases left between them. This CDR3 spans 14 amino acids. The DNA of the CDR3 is TGTGCCAGCAGCGCTCCACATAGTTCCTACGAGCAGTACTTC. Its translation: CASSAPHSSYEQYF.

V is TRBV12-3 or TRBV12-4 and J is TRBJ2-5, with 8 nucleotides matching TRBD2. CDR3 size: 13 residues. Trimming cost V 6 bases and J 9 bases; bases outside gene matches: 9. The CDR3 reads CASRYSGAGSQYF. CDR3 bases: TGTGCCAGCAGATATAGCGGGGCTGGGTCCCAGTACTTC.